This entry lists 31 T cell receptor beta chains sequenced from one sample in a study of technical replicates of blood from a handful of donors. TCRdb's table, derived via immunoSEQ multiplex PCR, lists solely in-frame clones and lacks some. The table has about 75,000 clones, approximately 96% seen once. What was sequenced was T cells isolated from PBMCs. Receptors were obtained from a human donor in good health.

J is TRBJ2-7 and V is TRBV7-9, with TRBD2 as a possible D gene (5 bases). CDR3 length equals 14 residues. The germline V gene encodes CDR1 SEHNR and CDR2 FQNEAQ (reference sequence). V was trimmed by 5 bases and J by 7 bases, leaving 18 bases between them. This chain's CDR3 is CASSPRDYRGEQYF. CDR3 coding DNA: TGTGCCAGCAGCCCCCGAGACTACCGCGGGGAGCAGTACTTC.

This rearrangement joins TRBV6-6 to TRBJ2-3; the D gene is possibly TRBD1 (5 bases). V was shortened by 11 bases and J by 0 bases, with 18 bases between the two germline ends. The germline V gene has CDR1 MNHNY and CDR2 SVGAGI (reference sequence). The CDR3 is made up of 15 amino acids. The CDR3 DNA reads TGTGCCTCAAAGCTTGGGGCTGCGAGCACAGATACGCAGTATTTT. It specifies CASKLGAASTDTQYF.

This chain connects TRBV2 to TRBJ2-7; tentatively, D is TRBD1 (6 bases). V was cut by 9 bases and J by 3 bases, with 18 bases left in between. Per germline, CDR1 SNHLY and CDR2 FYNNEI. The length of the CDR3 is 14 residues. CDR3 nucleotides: TGTGCCAGTAAGACCCAGGACAGACTCTACGAGCAGTACTTC. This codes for CASKTQDRLYEQYF. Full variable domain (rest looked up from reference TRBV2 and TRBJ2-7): EPEVTQTPSHQVTQMGQEVILRCVPISNHLYFYWYRQILGQKVEFLVSFYNNEISEKSEIFDDQFSVERPDGSNFTLKIRSTKLEDSAMYFCASKTQDRLYEQYFGPGTRLTVT.

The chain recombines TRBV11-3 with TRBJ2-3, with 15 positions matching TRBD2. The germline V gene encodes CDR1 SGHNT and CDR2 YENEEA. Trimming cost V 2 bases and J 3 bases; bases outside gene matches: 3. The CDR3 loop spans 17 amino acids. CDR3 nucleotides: TGTGCCAGCAGCTTAAGGACTAGCGGGGGGGCTACAGATACGCAGTATTTT. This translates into CASSLRTSGGATDTQYF. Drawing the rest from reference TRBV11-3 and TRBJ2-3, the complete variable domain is EAGVVQSPRYKIIEKKQPVAFWCNPISGHNTLYWYLQNLGQGPELLIRYENEEAVDDSQLPKDRFSAERLKGVDSTLKIQPAELGDSAVYLCASSLRTSGGATDTQYFGPGTRLTVL.

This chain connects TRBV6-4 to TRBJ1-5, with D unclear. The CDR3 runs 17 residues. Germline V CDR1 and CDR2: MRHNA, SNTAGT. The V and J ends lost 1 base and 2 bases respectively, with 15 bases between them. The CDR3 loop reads CASSDFYWERGNQPQHF. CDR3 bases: TGTGCCAGCAGTGACTTCTATTGGGAGCGCGGCAATCAGCCCCAGCATTTT.

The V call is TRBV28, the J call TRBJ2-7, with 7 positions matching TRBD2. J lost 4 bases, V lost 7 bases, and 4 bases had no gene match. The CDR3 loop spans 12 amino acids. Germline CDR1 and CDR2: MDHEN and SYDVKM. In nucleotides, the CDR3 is TGTGCCAGCACGGCTAGCGGATACGAGCAGTACTTC. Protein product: CASTASGYEQYF.

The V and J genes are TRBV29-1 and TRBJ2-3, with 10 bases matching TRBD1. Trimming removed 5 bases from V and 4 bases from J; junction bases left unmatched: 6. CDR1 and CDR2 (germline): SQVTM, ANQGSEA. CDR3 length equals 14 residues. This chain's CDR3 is CSVSRQGAADTQYF. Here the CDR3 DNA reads TGCAGCGTTTCTAGACAGGGGGCTGCAGATACGCAGTATTTT.

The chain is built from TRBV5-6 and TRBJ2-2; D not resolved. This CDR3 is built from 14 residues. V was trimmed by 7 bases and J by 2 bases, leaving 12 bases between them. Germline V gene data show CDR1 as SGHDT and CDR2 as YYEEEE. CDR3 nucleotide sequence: TGTGCCAGCCTATTCGCGCCCAACACCGGGGAGCTGTTTTTT. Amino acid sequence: CASLFAPNTGELFF.

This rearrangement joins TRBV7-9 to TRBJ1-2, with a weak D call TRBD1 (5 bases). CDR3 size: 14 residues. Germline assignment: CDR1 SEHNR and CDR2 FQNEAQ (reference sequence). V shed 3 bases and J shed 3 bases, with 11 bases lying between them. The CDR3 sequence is CASSFFGTDYGYTF. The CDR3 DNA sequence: TGTGCCAGCAGCTTTTTCGGGACTGACTATGGCTACACCTTC.

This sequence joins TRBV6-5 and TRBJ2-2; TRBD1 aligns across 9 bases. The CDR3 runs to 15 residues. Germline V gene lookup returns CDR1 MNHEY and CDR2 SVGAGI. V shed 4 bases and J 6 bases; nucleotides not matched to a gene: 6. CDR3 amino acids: CASSSRDRVAGELFF. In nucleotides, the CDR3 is TGTGCCAGCAGTTCCCGGGACAGGGTTGCCGGGGAGCTGTTTTTT.

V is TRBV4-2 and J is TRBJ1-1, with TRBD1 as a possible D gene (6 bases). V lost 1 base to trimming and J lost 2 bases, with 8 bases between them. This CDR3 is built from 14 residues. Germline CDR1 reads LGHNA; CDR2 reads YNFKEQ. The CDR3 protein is CASSQGGPNTEAFF. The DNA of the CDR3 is TGTGCCAGCAGCCAAGGGGGGCCTAACACTGAAGCTTTCTTT.

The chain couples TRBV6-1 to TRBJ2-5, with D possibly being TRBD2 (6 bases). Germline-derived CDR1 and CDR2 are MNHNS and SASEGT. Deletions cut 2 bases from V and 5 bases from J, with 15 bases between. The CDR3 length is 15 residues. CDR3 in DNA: TGTGCCAGCAGTGAATACGGGAGCGGTGGGGAGACCCAGTACTTC. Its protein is CASSEYGSGGETQYF.

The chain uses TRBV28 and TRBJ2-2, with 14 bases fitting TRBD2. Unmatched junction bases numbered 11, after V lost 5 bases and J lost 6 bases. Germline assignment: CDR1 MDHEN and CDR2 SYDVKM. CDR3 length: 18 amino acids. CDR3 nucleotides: TGTGCCAGCAGTCATCATTTCGCGGGACTAGCGGGAGCCGGGGAGCTGTTTTTT. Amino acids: CASSHHFAGLAGAGELFF.

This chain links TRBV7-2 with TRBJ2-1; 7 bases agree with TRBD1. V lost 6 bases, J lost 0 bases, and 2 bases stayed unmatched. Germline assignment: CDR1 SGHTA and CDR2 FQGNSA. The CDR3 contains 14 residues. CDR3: CASRDRSSYNEQFF. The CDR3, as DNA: TGTGCCAGCAGGGACAGGAGCTCCTACAATGAGCAGTTCTTC.

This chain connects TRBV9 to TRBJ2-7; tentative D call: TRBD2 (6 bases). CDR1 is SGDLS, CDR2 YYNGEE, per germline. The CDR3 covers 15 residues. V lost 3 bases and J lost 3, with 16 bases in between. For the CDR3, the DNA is TGTGCCAGCAGCGCCTCAGGACTATCCAGCTACGAGCAGTACTTC. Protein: CASSASGLSSYEQYF.

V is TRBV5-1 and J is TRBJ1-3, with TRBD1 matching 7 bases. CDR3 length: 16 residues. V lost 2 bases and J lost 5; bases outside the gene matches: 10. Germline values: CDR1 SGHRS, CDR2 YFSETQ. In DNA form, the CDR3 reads TGCGCCAGCAGCTTCACCCCGGGACAGACCCGAAACACCATATATTTT. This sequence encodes CASSFTPGQTRNTIYF.

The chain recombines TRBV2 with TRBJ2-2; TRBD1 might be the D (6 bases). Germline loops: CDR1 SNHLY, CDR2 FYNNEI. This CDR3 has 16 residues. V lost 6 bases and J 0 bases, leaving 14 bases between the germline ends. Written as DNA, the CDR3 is TGTGCCAGCAGCGCACAGGGTGACGCGAACACCGGGGAGCTGTTTTTT. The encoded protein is CASSAQGDANTGELFF.

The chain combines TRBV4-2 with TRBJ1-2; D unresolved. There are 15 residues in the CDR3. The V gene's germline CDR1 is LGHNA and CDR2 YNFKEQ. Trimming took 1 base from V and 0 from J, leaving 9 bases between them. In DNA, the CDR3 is TGTGCCAGCAGCCAAGCTGCAGGAACTAACTATGGCTACACCTTC. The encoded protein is CASSQAAGTNYGYTF.

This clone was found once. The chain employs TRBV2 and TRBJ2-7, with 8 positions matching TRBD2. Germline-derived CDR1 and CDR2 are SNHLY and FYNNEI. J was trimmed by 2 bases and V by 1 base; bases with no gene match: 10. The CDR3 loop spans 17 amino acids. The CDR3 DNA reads TGTGCCAGCAGTGAAGTTACGGGAGGGCCGGTAACCTACGAGCAGTACTTC. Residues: CASSEVTGGPVTYEQYF. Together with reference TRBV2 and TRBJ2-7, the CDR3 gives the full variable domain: EPEVTQTPSHQVTQMGQEVILRCVPISNHLYFYWYRQILGQKVEFLVSFYNNEISEKSEIFDDQFSVERPDGSNFTLKIRSTKLEDSAMYFCASSEVTGGPVTYEQYFGPGTRLTVT.

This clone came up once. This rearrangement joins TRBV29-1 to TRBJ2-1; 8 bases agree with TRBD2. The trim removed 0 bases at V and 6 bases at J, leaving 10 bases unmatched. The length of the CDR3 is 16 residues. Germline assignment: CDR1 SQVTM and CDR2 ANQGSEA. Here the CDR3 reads CSVEDRRGGRSNEQFF. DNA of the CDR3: TGCAGCGTTGAAGACAGGAGGGGCGGGAGGTCCAATGAGCAGTTCTTC.

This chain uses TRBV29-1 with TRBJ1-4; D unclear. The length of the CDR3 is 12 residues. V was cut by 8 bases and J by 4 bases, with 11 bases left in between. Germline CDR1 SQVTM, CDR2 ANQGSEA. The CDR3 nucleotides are TGCAGCACACGCGAGGGTAATGAAAAACTGTTTTTT. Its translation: CSTREGNEKLFF.

The CDR3 DNA is TGTGCCAGCAGCCCACCCGAGCCCTACGAGCAGTACTTC. Its translation: CASSPPEPYEQYF. The rearrangement links TRBV4-2 to TRBJ2-7; D gene unclear. Trimming left V 4 bases short and J 2 bases short, with 9 bases between. Germline CDR1 and CDR2: LGHNA and YNFKEQ. This CDR3 is built from 13 residues.

This chain's CDR3 is CASSLAAGFLEQYF. The CDR3 DNA reads as TGTGCCAGCAGCTTAGCGGCAGGGTTTTTAGAGCAGTACTTC. This chain uses TRBV11-2 with TRBJ2-7, with TRBD1 as a possible D gene (5 bases). Trimming stripped 1 base from V and 7 bases from J, with 14 bases between. The V gene's germline CDR1 is SGHAT and CDR2 FQNNGV. The CDR3 has 14 amino acids.

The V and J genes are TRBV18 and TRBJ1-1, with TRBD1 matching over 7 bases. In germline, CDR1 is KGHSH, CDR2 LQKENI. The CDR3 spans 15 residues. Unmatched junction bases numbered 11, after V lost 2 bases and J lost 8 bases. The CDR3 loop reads CASSPFATGHREAFF. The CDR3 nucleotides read TGTGCCAGCTCACCATTCGCGACAGGGCATCGGGAAGCTTTCTTT.

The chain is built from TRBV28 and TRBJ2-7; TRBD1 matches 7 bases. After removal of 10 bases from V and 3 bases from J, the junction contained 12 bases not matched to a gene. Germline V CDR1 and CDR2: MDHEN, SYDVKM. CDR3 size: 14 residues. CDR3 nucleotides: TGTGCCACCCGTTCGAGGACAGGCAACTACGAGCAGTACTTC. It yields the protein CATRSRTGNYEQYF.

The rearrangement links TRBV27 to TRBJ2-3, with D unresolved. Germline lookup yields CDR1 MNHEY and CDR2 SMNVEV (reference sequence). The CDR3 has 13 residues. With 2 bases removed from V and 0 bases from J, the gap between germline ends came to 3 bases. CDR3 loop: CASSLTSTDTQYF. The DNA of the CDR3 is TGTGCCAGCAGTTTAACAAGCACAGATACGCAGTATTTT.

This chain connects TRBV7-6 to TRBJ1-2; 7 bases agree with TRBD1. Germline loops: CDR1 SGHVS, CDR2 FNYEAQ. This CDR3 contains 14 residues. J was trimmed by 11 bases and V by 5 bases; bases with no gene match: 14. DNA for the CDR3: TGTGCCAGCAGCCCAGACAGGGCCACTCACCTTTACACCTTC. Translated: CASSPDRATHLYTF.

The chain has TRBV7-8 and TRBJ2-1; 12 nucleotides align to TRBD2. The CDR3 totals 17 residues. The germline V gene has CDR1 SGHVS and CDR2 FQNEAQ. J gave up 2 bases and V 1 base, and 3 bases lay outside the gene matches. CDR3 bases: TGTGCCAGCAGCTTAGGACTAGCGGGGGAGGCCTACAATGAGCAGTTCTTC. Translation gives CASSLGLAGEAYNEQFF. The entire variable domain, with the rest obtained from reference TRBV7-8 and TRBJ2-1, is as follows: GAGVSQSPRYKVAKRGQDVALRCDPISGHVSLFWYQQALGQGPEFLTYFQNEAQLDKSGLPSDRFFAERPEGSVSTLKIQRTQQEDSAVYLCASSLGLAGEAYNEQFFGPGTRLTVL.

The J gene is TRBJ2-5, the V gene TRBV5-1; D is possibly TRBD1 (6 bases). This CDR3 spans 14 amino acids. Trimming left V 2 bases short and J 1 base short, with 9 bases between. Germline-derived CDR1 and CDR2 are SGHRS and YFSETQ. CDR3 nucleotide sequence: TGCGCCAGCAGCTTAGGACAGTCCCAAGAGACCCAGTACTTC. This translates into CASSLGQSQETQYF.

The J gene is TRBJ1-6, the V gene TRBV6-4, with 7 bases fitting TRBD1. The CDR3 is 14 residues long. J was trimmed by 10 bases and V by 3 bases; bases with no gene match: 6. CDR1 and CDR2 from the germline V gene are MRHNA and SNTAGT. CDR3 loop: CASSERDSGSPLHF. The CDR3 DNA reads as TGTGCCAGCAGTGAAAGGGACAGTGGCTCACCCCTCCACTTT.

CDR3 loop: CAISGRPSGGDETQYF. CDR3 sequence (DNA): TGTGCCATCAGTGGAAGGCCTAGCGGGGGAGATGAGACCCAGTACTTC. The chain is built from TRBV10-3 and TRBJ2-5, with 10 positions matching TRBD2. Germline V CDR1 and CDR2: ENHRY, SYGVKD. V shed 4 bases and J 5 bases; nucleotides not matched to a gene: 10. CDR3 length: 16 residues.